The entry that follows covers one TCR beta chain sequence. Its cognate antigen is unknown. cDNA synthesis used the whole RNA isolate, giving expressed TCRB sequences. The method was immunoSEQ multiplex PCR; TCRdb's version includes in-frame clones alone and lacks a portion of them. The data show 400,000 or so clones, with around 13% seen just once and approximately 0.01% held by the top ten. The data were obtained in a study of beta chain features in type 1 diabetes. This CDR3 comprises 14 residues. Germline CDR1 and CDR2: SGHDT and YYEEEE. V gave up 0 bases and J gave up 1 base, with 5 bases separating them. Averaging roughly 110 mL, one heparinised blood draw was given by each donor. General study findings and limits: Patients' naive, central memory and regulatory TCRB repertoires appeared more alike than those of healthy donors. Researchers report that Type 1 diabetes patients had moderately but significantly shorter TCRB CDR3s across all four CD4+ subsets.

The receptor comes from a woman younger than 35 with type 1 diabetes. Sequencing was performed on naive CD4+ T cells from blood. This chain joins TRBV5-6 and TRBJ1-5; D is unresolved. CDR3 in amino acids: CASSLGSSNQPQHF. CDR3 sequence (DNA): TGTGCCAGCAGCTTGGGTTCGAGCAATCAGCCCCAGCATTTT.